This TCR beta chain was obtained from a study of blood T cell repertoires in COVID-19. V dropped 2 bases and J dropped 0 bases, with 14 bases sitting between them. The germline V gene has CDR1 KGHSH and CDR2 LQKENI. The CDR3 covers 17 residues. TCRdb's table, derived via immunoSEQ multiplex PCR, lists solely in-frame clones and lacks some. The sample holds fewer than 250,000 clones, about nine tenths seen once. The sequenced sample was peripheral blood. The chain uses TRBV18 and TRBJ2-1, with D possibly TRBD1 on 6 matching bases. This receptor was taken from a woman between 40 and 50 years old with acute or convalescent COVID-19. CDR3 amino acids: CASSPADSYSSYNEQFF. The DNA of the CDR3 is TGTGCCAGCTCACCAGCGGACAGCTATTCCTCCTACAATGAGCAGTTCTTC.